Listed here are 3 T cell receptor beta chains from one sample, sequenced in a study of cytomegalovirus exposure and HLA in healthy donors. The PCR used 60 Vbeta and 13 Jbeta primers. Assay: immunoSEQ multiplex PCR; the TCRdb copy retains only in-frame clones and omits some. The sample lists roughly 290,000 clones, 80% occurring once. The sequenced sample was PBMCs. Receptors were obtained from a girl between 2 and 10 years old in good health and CMV-seronegative.

This chain connects TRBV4-2 to TRBJ2-1; 8 nucleotides line up with TRBD2. CDR3 length equals 17 residues. Germline V lookup: CDR1 LGHNA, CDR2 YNFKEQ. The ends lost 7 bases at V and 7 bases at J; junction bases unmatched: 18. The CDR3 bases are TGTGCCAGCACCCGAGGGGCCAGCGGGAGAGGTCGGAATGAGCAGTTCTTC. Amino acid sequence: CASTRGASGRGRNEQFF.

The genes are TRBV19 and TRBJ1-6; tentatively, D is TRBD1 (5 bases). Germline-derived CDR1 and CDR2 are LNHDA and SQIVND (reference sequence). There are 14 residues in the CDR3. V dropped 3 bases and J dropped 7 bases, with 10 bases sitting between them. This CDR3 is CASSMWRTNSPLHF. The CDR3 bases are TGTGCCAGTAGTATGTGGCGGACAAATTCACCCCTCCACTTT.

The gene calls are TRBV7-9 and TRBJ2-1; 7 nucleotides agree with TRBD2. The CDR3 runs 16 residues. The J segment lost 9 bases and the V segment lost 5 bases, leaving 16 bases of the junction unmatched. Per germline, CDR1 SEHNR and CDR2 FQNEAQ (reference sequence). CDR3 residues: CASSPPSRTRGSEQFF. CDR3 in DNA: TGTGCCAGCAGCCCCCCATCCAGGACTAGGGGAAGTGAGCAGTTCTTC.